These 27 T cell receptor beta chains share one sample of origin, sequenced in a study of cytomegalovirus exposure and HLA in healthy donors (dated by TCRdb to the late 2010s). Receptors were amplified or captured by the immunoSEQ multiplex PCR assay. TCRdb mirrors the immuneACCESS table, restricted to in-frame sequences. Some clones are absent from its copies; in checked studies, under half trace to an unresolved V gene, and the reason for the others is unknown. The sample data list about 340,000 clones, and roughly 89% of these were observed just once. The ten largest clones capture 0.84% of the sample. The sequenced material came from PBMCs. These receptors came from a woman between 18 and 30 years old in good health and CMV-seronegative.

The chain employs TRBV9 and TRBJ2-1; D is perhaps TRBD2 (6 bases). The CDR3 has 16 amino acids. The germline gives CDR1 SGDLS, CDR2 YYNGEE. V was cut by 0 bases and J by 1 base, with 11 bases left in between. The CDR3 loop reads CASSVGGTASYNEQFF. Here the CDR3 DNA reads TGTGCCAGCAGCGTAGGAGGGACTGCTTCCTACAATGAGCAGTTCTTC.

In this sample, this clone turned up once. This chain links TRBV19 with TRBJ2-7; D is possibly TRBD1 (5 bases). This CDR3 comprises 12 residues. Germline CDR1 and CDR2: LNHDA and SQIVND (reference sequence). V was trimmed by 5 bases and J by 4 bases, leaving 9 bases between them. In DNA form, the CDR3 reads TGTGCCAGTAGTCAGGGTATTTACGAGCAGTACTTC. Translated: CASSQGIYEQYF.

The rearrangement joins TRBV7-2 to TRBJ2-7; 11 bases match TRBD2. This CDR3 is built from 15 residues. The V gene end was trimmed by 2 bases and the J gene end by 2 bases; junction bases not matched to a gene: 2. Germline CDR1 reads SGHTA; CDR2 reads FQGNSA. The CDR3 bases are TGTGCCAGCAGCTTACTAGCGGGAGGTCCCTACGAGCAGTACTTC. Its translation is CASSLLAGGPYEQYF.

The rearrangement joins TRBV5-1 to TRBJ2-3, with 7 bases lining up with TRBD2. V dropped 10 bases and J dropped 0; count of bases not matched to a gene: 5. CDR3 length: 13 residues. Germline V CDR1 and CDR2: SGHRS, YFSETQ. For the CDR3, the DNA is TGCGCCTCAGCGGGATCTAGCACAGATACGCAGTATTTT. Protein sequence: CASAGSSTDTQYF.

V is TRBV7-2 and J is TRBJ2-3; 11 bases are a match to TRBD2. With 5 bases clipped from V and 4 bases from J, the junction kept 5 bases outside the gene matches. Germline V gene sequence: CDR1 SGHTA, CDR2 FQGNSA. This CDR3 has 15 amino acids. The CDR3 DNA reads as TGTGCCAGCAGCCCTAGCGGGAGGTCACCAGATACGCAGTATTTT. Translating it yields CASSPSGRSPDTQYF.

V and J are TRBV29-1 and TRBJ1-1, with no clear D. Trimming removed 3 bases from V and 5 bases from J, with 7 bases in between. The germline gives CDR1 SQVTM, CDR2 ANQGSEA. This CDR3 region has 11 residues. The CDR3 here is CSVEGRTEAFF. For the CDR3, the DNA is TGCAGCGTTGAGGGCCGGACTGAAGCTTTCTTT.

In regard to this clone: At one boundary the junction diverges from the germline segment, which might be a read error. The chain is built from TRBV5-1 and TRBJ1-5; 7 bases fit TRBD1. The germline gives CDR1 SGHRS, CDR2 YFSETQ. The CDR3 consists of 14 residues. CDR3 DNA: TGCGCCAGCAGCTTCGGGGACAGCATTCAGCCCCAGCATTTT. Translation gives CASSFGDSIQPQHF.

V and J are TRBV10-1 and TRBJ1-1, with D unresolved. Germline V gene lookup returns CDR1 WNHNN and CDR2 SYGVQD (reference sequence). The V end was cut by 4 bases, the J end by 3 bases, with 15 bases between. This CDR3 contains 15 residues. CDR3 coding DNA: TGCGCCAGCAGTGGAGTGTTCGAGGCGTACACTGAAGCTTTCTTT. Its protein product is CASSGVFEAYTEAFF.

J is TRBJ2-7 and V is TRBV7-2; the D gene is possibly TRBD1 (5 bases). Germline CDR1 SGHTA, CDR2 FQGNSA. The CDR3 is made up of 13 amino acids. Between the trimmed V and J ends, which lost 2 bases and 6 bases, there was a span of 11 bases. The CDR3 here is CASSLIQGGEQYF. CDR3 sequence (DNA): TGTGCCAGCAGCTTAATCCAGGGTGGCGAGCAGTACTTC.

This sequence joins TRBV5-4 and TRBJ2-7; D gene uncertain. CDR1 is SGHNT, CDR2 YYREEE, per germline (reference sequence). The CDR3 has 12 residues. V was cut by 4 bases and J by 3 bases, with 8 bases left in between. The CDR3 sequence: CASSRSNYEQYF. CDR3 nucleotides: TGTGCCAGCAGCCGGAGCAACTACGAGCAGTACTTC.

The chain has TRBV7-9 and TRBJ2-7; 9 nucleotides line up with TRBD2. Germline-derived CDR1 and CDR2 are SEHNR and FQNEAQ (reference sequence). The CDR3 consists of 16 residues. Trimming cost V 5 bases and J 7 bases; bases outside gene matches: 15. The CDR3 reads CASSTGSSGRPGEQYF. CDR3 bases: TGTGCCAGCAGCACCGGGTCGAGCGGGAGGCCGGGTGAGCAGTACTTC.

V is TRBV6-6 and J is TRBJ2-1, with 12 bases aligning to TRBD2. The CDR3 spans 15 residues. V lost 6 bases to trimming and J lost 6 bases; unmatched junction nucleotides: 6. Looked up from germline, CDR1 is MNHNY and CDR2 is SVGAGI (reference sequence). The CDR3 DNA sequence: TGTGCCAGCAGCCCAAAGACTAGCGGGGGCAATGAGCAGTTCTTC. Its translation: CASSPKTSGGNEQFF.

The rearrangement joins TRBV27 to TRBJ1-1; 7 bases line up with TRBD1. The V and J ends lost 2 bases and 2 bases, in that order; junction bases with no gene match: 8. The germline gives CDR1 MNHEY, CDR2 SMNVEV (reference sequence). CDR3 length: 16 residues. In nucleotides, the CDR3 is TGTGCCAGCAGTTTACGACAGGGAGCGGCAAACACTGAAGCTTTCTTT. It yields the protein CASSLRQGAANTEAFF.

This chain uses TRBV2 with TRBJ2-3; TRBD1 aligns across 7 bases. V shed 4 bases, J shed 3 bases, and the junction held 7 bases outside the gene matches. CDR1 SNHLY and CDR2 FYNNEI come from the germline V gene. CDR3 length: 15 residues. The CDR3 reads CASSGQGSGTDTQYF. CDR3 in DNA: TGTGCCAGCAGTGGACAGGGATCCGGGACAGATACGCAGTATTTT.

This clone was seen only a few times. The V call is TRBV27, the J call TRBJ2-7, with a weak D call TRBD2 (6 bases). Germline values: CDR1 MNHEY, CDR2 SMNVEV (reference sequence). CDR3 size: 14 residues. Trimming cost V 3 bases and J 3 bases, with 12 bases left between them. In DNA, the CDR3 is TGTGCCAGCAGTTTTAGCGGAGACCTCTACGAGCAGTACTTC. It is translated as CASSFSGDLYEQYF.

A single count supports this clone. V and J are TRBV27 and TRBJ2-1; D unresolved. V was trimmed by 0 bases and J by 8 bases, leaving 11 bases between them. The CDR3 length is 14 residues. The germline CDR1 and CDR2 sequences are MNHEY and SMNVEV (reference sequence). As DNA, the CDR3 is TGTGCCAGCAGTTTATCGGGTTCAGGCGATGAGCAGTTCTTC. Protein product: CASSLSGSGDEQFF.

The gene calls are TRBV18 and TRBJ1-5, with TRBD1 as a possible D gene (6 bases). The germline V gene has CDR1 KGHSH and CDR2 LQKENI. Trimming took 3 bases from V and 4 from J, leaving 13 bases between them. The CDR3 loop spans 15 amino acids. CDR3 sequence (DNA): TGTGCCAGCTCACCGCAGGAGGGGGGGAATCAGCCCCAGCATTTT. Translating it yields CASSPQEGGNQPQHF.

The rearrangement links TRBV27 to TRBJ2-1; 13 bases are shared with TRBD2. The germline CDR1 and CDR2 sequences are MNHEY and SMNVEV (reference sequence). Trimming cost V 5 bases and J 8 bases; bases outside gene matches: 3. There are 14 residues in the CDR3. The DNA for the CDR3 is TGTGCCAGCAGTCGACTAGCGGGAGGCTATGAGCAGTTCTTC. Translating gives CASSRLAGGYEQFF.

This clone was detected only once. The chain is built from TRBV13 and TRBJ2-7; TRBD2 matches at 14 bases. The germline V gene encodes CDR1 PRHDT and CDR2 FYEKMQ (reference sequence). The CDR3 spans 16 residues. Losses at the gene ends were 4 bases for V and 6 bases for J; bases not matched to a gene: 8. The CDR3 sequence: CASSWGLAGVRGEQYF. The CDR3 bases are TGTGCCAGCAGCTGGGGACTAGCGGGAGTGCGCGGCGAGCAGTACTTC.

The J gene is TRBJ1-4, the V gene TRBV6-5; D is perhaps TRBD1 (5 bases). This CDR3 region has 14 residues. V was cut by 8 bases and J by 3 bases, with 13 bases left in between. CDR1 MNHEY and CDR2 SVGAGI come from the germline V gene. The CDR3 protein is CASSRSGANEKLFF. The CDR3, as DNA: TGTGCCAGCTCTCGGTCGGGGGCTAATGAAAAACTGTTTTTT.

The rearrangement joins TRBV18 to TRBJ2-1; D call uncertain. Per germline, CDR1 KGHSH and CDR2 LQKENI. The CDR3 is 17 residues long. The V end lost 2 bases, the J end lost 0 bases, and 14 bases lay between the germline ends. The CDR3 DNA follows: TGTGCCAGCTCACCATCTTACCTCCTCAGCTCCTACAATGAGCAGTTCTTC. Encoded protein: CASSPSYLLSSYNEQFF.

This clone was observed a few times. The rearrangement links TRBV7-2 to TRBJ1-2, with 8 bases aligning to TRBD1. CDR3 length: 15 amino acids. V shed 4 bases, J shed 4 bases, and the junction held 8 bases outside the gene matches. Germline V lookup: CDR1 SGHTA, CDR2 FQGNSA. DNA for the CDR3: TGTGCCAGCAGCTCATTACAGGGGGTTGGCTATGGCTACACCTTC. It yields the protein CASSSLQGVGYGYTF.

The gene calls are TRBV27 and TRBJ1-5; no firm D call. Trimming pared 5 bases from V and 8 bases from J, leaving 22 bases between. Germline lookup yields CDR1 MNHEY and CDR2 SMNVEV (reference sequence). CDR3 size: 16 residues. The CDR3 protein is CASSPSPGSQLEPQHF. The DNA for the CDR3 is TGTGCCAGCAGTCCCTCCCCGGGATCTCAGCTGGAGCCCCAGCATTTT.

The rearrangement joins TRBV7-8 to TRBJ2-7, with 8 nucleotides matching TRBD2. Trimming removed 5 bases from V and 5 bases from J; junction bases left unmatched: 11. Germline CDR1 and CDR2: SGHVS and FQNEAQ. The CDR3 covers 15 residues. CDR3 nucleotide sequence: TGTGCCAGCAGCCACTACCGGGAGGGGGGCCACGAGCAGTACTTC. Residues: CASSHYREGGHEQYF.

This clone was recorded only once. J is TRBJ2-7 and V is TRBV28; TRBD2 matches 11 bases. In germline, CDR1 is MDHEN, CDR2 SYDVKM. The CDR3 is 16 amino acids. The J segment lost 4 bases and the V segment lost 7 bases, leaving 12 bases of the junction unmatched. The CDR3 loop reads CASNKGWGLAEYEQYF. For the CDR3, the DNA is TGTGCCAGCAACAAAGGGTGGGGACTAGCGGAATACGAGCAGTACTTC.

The V call is TRBV6-1, the J call TRBJ2-4, with 9 bases aligning to TRBD1. This CDR3 spans 15 amino acids. With V trimmed by 7 bases and J by 2 bases, 6 bases remained unmatched. Germline CDR1 reads MNHNS; CDR2 reads SASEGT. The CDR3 spells CASKEGTGTKNIQYF. The DNA for the CDR3 is TGTGCCAGCAAGGAGGGGACAGGGACCAAAAACATTCAGTACTTC.

This clone has a handful of counts. V and J are TRBV6-5 and TRBJ1-2; 7 bases match TRBD1. V trimming: 6 bases; J trimming: 4 bases; junction bases outside the gene matches: 8. The germline CDR1 and CDR2 sequences are MNHEY and SVGAGI. This CDR3 is built from 14 residues. For the CDR3, the DNA is TGTGCCAGCAGGATAACAGGGGCCGGCTATGGCTACACCTTC. Amino acid sequence: CASRITGAGYGYTF.